This T cell receptor (beta chain) was captured by sequencing in a study of neurological immune-mediated disorders. Study observations and caveats: HTLV-1-associated myelopathy had the most TCR clonal expansion, while multiple sclerosis had the least, a level that fell below healthy controls.

This CDR3 region has 15 residues. Trimming removed 0 bases at V and 1 base at J, with 12 bases between. Looked up from germline, CDR1 is DFQATT and CDR2 is SNEGSKA (reference sequence). As to this clonotype: Antigen specificity is unknown.

Synthesis of cDNA was performed by 5'RACE using 10-nucleotide random UMIs. Each CDR3 protein is one row after TCRdb ran MiXCR on the 5' RACE reads. The sample has under 70,000 distinct CDR3 sequences, roughly 3.2% seen once. The chain uses TRBV20-1 and TRBJ1-2, with D unclear. The source of this sequence is a young woman with multiple sclerosis. Sequencing was carried out using PBMCs. The CDR3 region is CSARDGRTDNYGYTF. DNA for the CDR3: TGCAGTGCTAGAGATGGTAGGACCGATAACTATGGCTACACCTTC.